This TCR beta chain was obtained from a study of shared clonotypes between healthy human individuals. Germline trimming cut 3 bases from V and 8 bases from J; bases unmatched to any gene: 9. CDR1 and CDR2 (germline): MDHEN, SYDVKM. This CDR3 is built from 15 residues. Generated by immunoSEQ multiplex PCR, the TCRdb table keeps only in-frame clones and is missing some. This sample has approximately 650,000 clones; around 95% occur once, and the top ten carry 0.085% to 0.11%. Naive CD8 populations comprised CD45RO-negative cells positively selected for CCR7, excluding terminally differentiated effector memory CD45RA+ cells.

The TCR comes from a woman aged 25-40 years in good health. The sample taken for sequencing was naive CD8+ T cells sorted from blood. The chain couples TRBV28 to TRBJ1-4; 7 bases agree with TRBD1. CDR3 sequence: CASSFITGAGEKLFF. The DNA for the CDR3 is TGTGCCAGCAGTTTTATAACAGGGGCCGGCGAAAAACTGTTTTTT.